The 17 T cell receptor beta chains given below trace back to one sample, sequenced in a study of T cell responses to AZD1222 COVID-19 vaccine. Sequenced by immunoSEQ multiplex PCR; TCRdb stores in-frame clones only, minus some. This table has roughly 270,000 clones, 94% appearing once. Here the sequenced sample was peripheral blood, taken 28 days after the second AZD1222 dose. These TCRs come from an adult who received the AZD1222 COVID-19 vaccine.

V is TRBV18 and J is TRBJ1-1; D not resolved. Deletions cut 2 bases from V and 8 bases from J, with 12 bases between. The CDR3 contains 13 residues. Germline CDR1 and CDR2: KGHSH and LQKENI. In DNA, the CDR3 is TGTGCCAGCTCACCAGGGCTTTCCTCGGAAGCTTTCTTT. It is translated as CASSPGLSSEAFF.

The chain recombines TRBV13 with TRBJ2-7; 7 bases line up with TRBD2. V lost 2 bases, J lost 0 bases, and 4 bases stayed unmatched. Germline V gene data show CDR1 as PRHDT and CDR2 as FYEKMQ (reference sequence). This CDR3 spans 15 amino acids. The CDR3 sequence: CASSLTGDYSYEQYF. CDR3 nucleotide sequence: TGTGCCAGCAGCTTAACGGGGGACTACTCCTACGAGCAGTACTTC. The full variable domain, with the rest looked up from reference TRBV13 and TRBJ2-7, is AAGVIQSPRHLIKEKRETATLKCYPIPRHDTVYWYQQGPGQDPQFLISFYEKMQSDKGSIPDRFSAQQFSDYHSELNMSSLELGDSALYFCASSLTGDYSYEQYFGPGTRLTVT.

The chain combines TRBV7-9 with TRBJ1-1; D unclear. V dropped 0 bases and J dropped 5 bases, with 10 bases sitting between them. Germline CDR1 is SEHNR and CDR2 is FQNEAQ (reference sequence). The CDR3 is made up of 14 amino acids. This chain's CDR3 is CASSLAGVGTEAFF. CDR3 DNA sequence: TGTGCCAGCAGCTTAGCTGGGGTCGGGACTGAAGCTTTCTTT.

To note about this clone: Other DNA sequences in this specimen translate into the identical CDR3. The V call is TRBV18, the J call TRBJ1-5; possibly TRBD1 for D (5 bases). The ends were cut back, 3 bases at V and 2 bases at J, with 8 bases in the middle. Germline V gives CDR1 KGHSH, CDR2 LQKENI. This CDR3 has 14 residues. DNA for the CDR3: TGTGCCAGCTCACCTGGGACCGGCAATCAGCCCCAGCATTTT. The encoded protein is CASSPGTGNQPQHF.

Here the CDR3 reads CSVELGDTQYF. The CDR3 DNA is TGCAGCGTTGAATTGGGAGATACGCAGTATTTT. The chain carries TRBV29-1 and TRBJ2-3, with D unclear. V was cut by 2 bases and J by 5 bases, with 5 bases left in between. This CDR3 has 11 residues. Looked up from germline, CDR1 is SQVTM and CDR2 is ANQGSEA.

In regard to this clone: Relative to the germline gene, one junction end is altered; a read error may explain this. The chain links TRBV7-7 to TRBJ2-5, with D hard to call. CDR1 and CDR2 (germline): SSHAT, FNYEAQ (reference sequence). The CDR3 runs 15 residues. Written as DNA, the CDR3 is TGTGCTAGCAGCTTAAACCTCGGGTCTGGGGAGACCCAGTACTTC. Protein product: CASSLNLGSGETQYF.

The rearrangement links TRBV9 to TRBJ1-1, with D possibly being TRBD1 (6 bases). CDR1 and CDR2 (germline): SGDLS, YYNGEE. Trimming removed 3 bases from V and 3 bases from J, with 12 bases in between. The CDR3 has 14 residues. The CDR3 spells CASSAGVRDTEAFF. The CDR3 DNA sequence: TGTGCCAGCAGCGCAGGGGTACGGGACACTGAAGCTTTCTTT.

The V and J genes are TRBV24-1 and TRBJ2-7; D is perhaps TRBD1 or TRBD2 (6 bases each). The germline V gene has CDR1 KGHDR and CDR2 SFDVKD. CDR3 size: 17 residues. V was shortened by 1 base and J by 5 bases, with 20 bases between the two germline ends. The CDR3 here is CATSDLSEGRGLDEQYF. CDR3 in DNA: TGTGCCACCAGTGATTTATCGGAGGGCAGGGGACTCGACGAGCAGTACTTC.

CDR3 sequence (DNA): TGTGCCAGCAGTGCCGGGGGACTAGGAAGAGAGACCCAGTACTTC. Translation gives CASSAGGLGRETQYF. The V and J genes are TRBV6-2 or TRBV6-3 and TRBJ2-5; 8 nucleotides line up with TRBD2. This CDR3 spans 15 amino acids. CDR1 and CDR2 from the germline V gene are MNHEY and SVGEGT. V lost 5 bases and J lost 4; bases outside the gene matches: 9.

Here the CDR3 DNA reads TGTGCCAGCAGGCCGGCGGGGCCTACCGGGGAGACCCAGTACTTC. Amino acid sequence: CASRPAGPTGETQYF. V gene TRBV6-5 combines with J gene TRBJ2-5; TRBD2 is a possible D gene (6 bases). The V end lost 6 bases, the J end lost 5 bases, and 19 bases lay between the germline ends. The CDR3 sequence is 15 residues long. CDR1 MNHEY and CDR2 SVGAGI come from the germline V gene.

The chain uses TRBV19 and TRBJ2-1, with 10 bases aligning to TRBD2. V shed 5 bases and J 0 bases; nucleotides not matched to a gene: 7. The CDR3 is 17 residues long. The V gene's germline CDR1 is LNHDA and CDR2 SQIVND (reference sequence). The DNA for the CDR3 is TGTGCCAGTAGTGGGCTAGCGGGGGCAAGCTCCTACAATGAGCAGTTCTTC. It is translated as CASSGLAGASSYNEQFF.

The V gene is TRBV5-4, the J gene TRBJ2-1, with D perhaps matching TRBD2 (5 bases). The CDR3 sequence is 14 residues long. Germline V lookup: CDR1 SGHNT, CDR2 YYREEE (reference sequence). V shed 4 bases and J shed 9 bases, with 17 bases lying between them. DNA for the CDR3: TGTGCCAGCAGCGGCGTTCGGGGTCGGGCTGAGCAGTTCTTC. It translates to CASSGVRGRAEQFF.

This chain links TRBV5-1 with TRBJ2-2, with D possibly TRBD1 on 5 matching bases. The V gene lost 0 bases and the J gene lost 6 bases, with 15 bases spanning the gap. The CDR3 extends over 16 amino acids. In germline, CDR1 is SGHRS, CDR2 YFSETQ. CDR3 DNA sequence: TGCGCCAGCAGCTTGGGCGGCAGGGATCTCTCCGGGGAGCTGTTTTTT. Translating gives CASSLGGRDLSGELFF.

Here the CDR3 DNA reads TGTGCCATCAGTGAGGAGGGACAGGGTCCGCGCACCTTC. Residues: CAISEEGQGPRTF. The chain has TRBV10-3 and TRBJ1-2; 9 bases map to TRBD1. Trimming took 2 bases from V and 13 from J; bases not matched to a gene: 8. The length of the CDR3 is 13 residues. Per germline, CDR1 ENHRY and CDR2 SYGVKD.

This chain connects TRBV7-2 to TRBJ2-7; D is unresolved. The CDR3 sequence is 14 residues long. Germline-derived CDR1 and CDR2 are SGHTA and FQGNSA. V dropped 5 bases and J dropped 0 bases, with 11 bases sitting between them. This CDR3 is CASSPTADSYEQYF. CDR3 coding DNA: TGTGCCAGCAGCCCCACAGCTGACTCCTACGAGCAGTACTTC.

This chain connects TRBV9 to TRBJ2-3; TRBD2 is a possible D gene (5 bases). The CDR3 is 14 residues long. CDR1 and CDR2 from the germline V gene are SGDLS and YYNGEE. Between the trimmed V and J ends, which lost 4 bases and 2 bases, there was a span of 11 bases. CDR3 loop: CASSLTTNTDTQYF. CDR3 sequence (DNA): TGTGCCAGCAGCCTGACTACCAACACAGATACGCAGTATTTT. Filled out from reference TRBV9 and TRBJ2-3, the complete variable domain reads DSGVTQTPKHLITATGQRVTLRCSPRSGDLSVYWYQQSLDQGLQFLIQYYNGEERAKGNILERFSAQQFPDLHSELNLSSLELGDSALYFCASSLTTNTDTQYFGPGTRLTVL.

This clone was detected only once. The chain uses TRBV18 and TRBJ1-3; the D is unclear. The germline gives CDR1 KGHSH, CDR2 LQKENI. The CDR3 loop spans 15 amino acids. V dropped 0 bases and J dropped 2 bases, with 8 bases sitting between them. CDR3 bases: TGTGCCAGCTCACCACCGAGCAAACCTGGAAACACCATATATTTT. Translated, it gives CASSPPSKPGNTIYF.